This TCR beta chain came from a study of vaccination and CD4 T cells after COVID-19. Study overall: Investigators stimulated cells with overlapping spike peptides drawn from SARS-CoV-2, HCoV-NL63, HCoV-OC43 and HCoV-229E. Findings and limits, study-wide: In median terms, SARS-CoV-2-reactive clonotypes went from 21 to 38, a nonsignificant rise.

Treatment denoted: roughly 11-day PBMC culture with coronavirus spike peptide pools or control peptides (ViraFEST assay). This clonotype has only a few counts. Its antigen is as yet unknown. Sequence data for DNA of cultured CD4+ T cells were generated by the Oncomine TCR Beta short-read assay. Genomic DNA extraction was carried out from cultured CD4+ T cells. TCRdb reprocessed the PCR reads via MiXCR and lists one record per CDR3 protein. The table includes more than 15,000 distinct CDR3 sequences, over 55% detected once. In germline, CDR1 is DFQATT, CDR2 SNEGSKA (reference sequence). The CDR3 covers 12 residues. The V gene lost 3 bases and the J gene lost 7 bases, with 9 bases spanning the gap.

Sequenced input: CD4+ T cells from blood, cultured in vitro. The chain recombines TRBV20-1 with TRBJ1-4; no clear D gene. The clonotype comes from a human donor who had recovered from COVID-19. The CDR3 reads CSARRAVEKLFF. The CDR3 DNA sequence: TGCAGTGCTAGGCGGGCTGTTGAAAAACTGTTTTTT.